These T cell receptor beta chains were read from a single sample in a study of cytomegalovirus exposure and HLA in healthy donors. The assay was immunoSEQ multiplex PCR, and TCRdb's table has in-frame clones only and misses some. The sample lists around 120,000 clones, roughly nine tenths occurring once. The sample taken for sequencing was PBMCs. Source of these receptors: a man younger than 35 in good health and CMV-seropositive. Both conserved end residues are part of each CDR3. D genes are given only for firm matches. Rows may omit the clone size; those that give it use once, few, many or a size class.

TGCAGCGGGGGAGCGGGGGCCCAAGAGACCCAGTACTTC,CSGGAGAQETQYF,TRBV29-1,TRBD2,TRBJ2-5,-,13
TGTGCCAGCAGTTTTGGGAGCTCCTACAATGAGCAGTTCTTC,CASSFGSSYNEQFF,TRBV6-6,-,TRBJ2-1,-,14
TGTGCCAGTAGTAGTAGCGGTTCAGTCGCCTACGAGCAGTACTTC,CASSSSGSVAYEQYF,TRBV19,-,TRBJ2-7,-,15
TGTGCCAGCAGCTTTGAGGGACAGGTTACCCTAGACACCTTC,CASSFEGQVTLDTF,TRBV5-6,TRBD1,TRBJ1-2,-,14
TGTGCCAGCTCGCCTGAGACACTCGACTCTGGAAACACCATATATTTT,CASSPETLDSGNTIYF,TRBV18,-,TRBJ1-3,-,16
TGTGCCAGCAGCTTGGGCAGGGCTACTGAAGCTTTCTTT,CASSLGRATEAFF,TRBV5-8,-,TRBJ1-1,once,13
TGTGCCAGCAGTGACTCGGGACAACCGGGAGGCTACACCTTC,CASSDSGQPGGYTF,TRBV6-4,-,TRBJ1-2,few,14
TGTGCCAGCAGCCAAGCGGGACAGGGGAAGGAGAACACTGAAGCTTTCTTT,CASSQAGQGKENTEAFF,TRBV4-2,TRBD1,TRBJ1-1,-,17
TGTGCCAGCAGTACAAGGACAGGGGGATATAGCAATCAGCCCCAGCATTTT,CASSTRTGGYSNQPQHF,TRBV27,TRBD1,TRBJ1-5,-,17
TGTGCCAGCAGACCAGGACAAACGCGGCGGCAGCCCCAGCATTTT,CASRPGQTRRQPQHF,TRBV7-2,-,TRBJ1-5,-,15
TGCGCAAGCCAGCCCACACCCCTGGAGACTGAAGCTTTCTTT,CASQPTPLETEAFF,TRBV5-1,-,TRBJ1-1,-,14
TGTGCCAGCACTTCCGTGAGGACAGGAGCGATGGATGAGCAGTTCTTC,CASTSVRTGAMDEQFF,TRBV7-2,TRBD1,TRBJ2-1,-,16
TGCGCCAGCAGCCAAGCCCTCAGGGACAGGGGCTTAGAGACCCAGTACTTC,CASSQALRDRGLETQYF,TRBV4-3,TRBD1,TRBJ2-5,-,17
TGCAGCGTTGATCATAGCGGGGATGCAAATGAGCAGTTCTTC,CSVDHSGDANEQFF,TRBV29-1,TRBD2,TRBJ2-1,once,14
TGTGCCATCAGGGGGACTAGCGGGCGTGGGTCCACAGATACGCAGTATTTT,CAIRGTSGRGSTDTQYF,TRBV10-3,TRBD2,TRBJ2-3,-,17
TGCGCCAGCAGCCAAATTTTAGTATTTGGAAACACCATATATTTT,CASSQILVFGNTIYF,TRBV4-1,-,TRBJ1-3,-,15
TGTGCCAGCTCACCAGACGGGGGAAAAAACATTCAGTACTTC,CASSPDGGKNIQYF,TRBV18,-,TRBJ2-4,-,14
TGTGCCAGCAGCCAAGTGGGAGTCCTCGAGCAGTACTTC,CASSQVGVLEQYF,TRBV14,-,TRBJ2-7,-,13
TGTGCCAGCAGTTACTCTCGGGACAGGGATCCGTTCTTC,CASSYSRDRDPFF,TRBV6-5,TRBD1,TRBJ2-1,-,13
TGTGCCAGCAGCCAAGTTCCAGGGATCCATGGCTACACCTTC,CASSQVPGIHGYTF,TRBV14,-,TRBJ1-2,-,14